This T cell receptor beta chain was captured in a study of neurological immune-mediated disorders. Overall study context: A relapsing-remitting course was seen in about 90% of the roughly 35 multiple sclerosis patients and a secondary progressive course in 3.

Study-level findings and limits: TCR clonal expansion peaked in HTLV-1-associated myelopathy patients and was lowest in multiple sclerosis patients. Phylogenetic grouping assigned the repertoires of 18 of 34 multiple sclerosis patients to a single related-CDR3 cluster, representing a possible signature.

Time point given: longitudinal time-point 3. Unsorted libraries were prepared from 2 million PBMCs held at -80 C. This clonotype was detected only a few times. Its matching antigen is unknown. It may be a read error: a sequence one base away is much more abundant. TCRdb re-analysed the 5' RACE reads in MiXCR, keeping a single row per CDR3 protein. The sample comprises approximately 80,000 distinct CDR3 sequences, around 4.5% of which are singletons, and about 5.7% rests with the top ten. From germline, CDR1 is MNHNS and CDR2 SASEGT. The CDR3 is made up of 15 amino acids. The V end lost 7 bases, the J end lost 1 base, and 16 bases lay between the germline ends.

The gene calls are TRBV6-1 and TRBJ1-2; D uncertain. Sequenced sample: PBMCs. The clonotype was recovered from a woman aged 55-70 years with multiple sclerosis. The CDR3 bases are TGTGCCAGCAAGCCGCAGGTGGCGGGTAACTATGGCTACACCTTC. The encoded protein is CASKPQVAGNYGYTF.